Listed below are T cell receptor beta chains from one sample, sequenced in a study of T cell responses to AZD1222 COVID-19 vaccine. TCRdb keeps only in-frame clones here, not all; method: immunoSEQ multiplex PCR. The data hold some 180,000 clones, with around nine tenths observed a single time. The material was peripheral blood, obtained 28 days after the second dose of the MenACWY control vaccine. The receptors come from an adult who received the MenACWY meningococcal vaccine as a control. Each CDR3 is given with its conserved first and last residue. The D gene is left open where the match is weak. Clone size is stated in some rows and not others, as once, few, many or a class when expanded.

d_call | j_call | clone_size | v_call | cdr3_length | cdr3_nt | cdr3_aa
- | TRBJ2-1 | - | TRBV19 | 17 | TGTGCCAGTAGTATCGCAGGAGGGGGGTCGAGTGGTGGTGAGCAGTTCTTC | CASSIAGGGSSGGEQFF
- | TRBJ1-1 | - | TRBV6-1 | 14 | TGTGCCAGCAGTGAAAGGGGGGGGGACACTGAAGCTTTCTTT | CASSERGGDTEAFF
- | TRBJ1-2 | - | TRBV2 | 14 | TGTGCCAGCAGTACCCCAGATACTAACTATGGCTACACCTTC | CASSTPDTNYGYTF
- | TRBJ1-1 | - | TRBV5-1 | 15 | TGCGCCAGCAGCTACACCGGGACAATGAACACTGAAGCTTTCTTT | CASSYTGTMNTEAFF
- | TRBJ1-2 | - | TRBV27 | 14 | TGTGCCAGCGGGACCGGTCAAGTCTCCTATGGCTACACCTTC | CASGTGQVSYGYTF
- | TRBJ2-2 | - | TRBV27 | 15 | TGTGCCAGCAGTTTGACAGGCGGAGACACCGGGGAGCTGTTTTTT | CASSLTGGDTGELFF
- | TRBJ2-1 | few | TRBV29-1 | 11 | TGCAGCGTTCATAGTATGCATGAGCAGTTCTTC | CSVHSMHEQFF
TRBD2 | TRBJ2-1 | - | TRBV3-1/TRBV3-2 | 18 | TGTGCCAGCAGCCAAGTGGCTAGCGGGAGGGCCTTGGGGAATGAGCAGTTCTTC | CASSQVASGRALGNEQFF
- | TRBJ1-4 | few | TRBV21-1 | 13 | TGTGCCAGCAGCATGGGGGCTCATAGGAAACTGTTTTTT | CASSMGAHRKLFF
- | TRBJ2-7 | - | TRBV7-3 | 16 | TGTGCCAGCAGTTTATCCGGGACCCGCCTACTCGACGAGCAGTACTTC | CASSLSGTRLLDEQYF
- | TRBJ1-1 | - | TRBV19 | 13 | TGTGCCAGTAGTCAGGGGCGGAACACTGAAGCTTTCTTT | CASSQGRNTEAFF
- | TRBJ2-7 | - | TRBV5-1 | 16 | TGCGCCAGCAGCTCGCCTTTTGGGGGCGCAGCCTACGAGCAGTACTTC | CASSSPFGGAAYEQYF
- | TRBJ2-6 | - | TRBV29-1 | 15 | TGCAGCGCCAGGGACGACGTCTCTGGGGCCAACGTCCTGACTTTC | CSARDDVSGANVLTF
- | TRBJ1-1 | - | TRBV19 | 14 | TGTGCCAGTAGTTCCAGGACGAGAGACACTGAAGCTTTCTTT | CASSSRTRDTEAFF
TRBD2 | TRBJ2-1 | - | TRBV7-3 | 13 | TGTGCCAGCGGGCTAGCGGGAGCCCGTGAGCAGTTCTTC | CASGLAGAREQFF
TRBD1 | TRBJ1-6 | - | TRBV11-3 | 14 | TGTGCCAGCAGCTCCGGGACAGGGTGGTCACCCCTCCACTTT | CASSSGTGWSPLHF
TRBD1 | TRBJ1-1 | - | TRBV6-5 | 15 | TGTGCCAGCAGTCCGACGACAGGGGGTGTTACTGAAGCTTTCTTT | CASSPTTGGVTEAFF
TRBD1 | TRBJ1-2 | - | TRBV6-5 | 12 | TGTGCCAGCGGACAGGGTCTAACCGGCTACACCTTC | CASGQGLTGYTF
TRBD1 | TRBJ1-5 | - | TRBV19 | 14 | TGTGCCAGTATATCAGGGGGTTCCAATCAGCCCCAGCATTTT | CASISGGSNQPQHF
- | TRBJ1-1 | - | TRBV19 | 17 | TGTGCCAGTAGTATAGGGTCTCCGGACGGTCGAAACACTGAAGCTTTCTTT | CASSIGSPDGRNTEAFF
TRBD1 | TRBJ1-2 | - | TRBV6-2/TRBV6-3 | 13 | TGTGCCAGCAGCCGACAGGGCAACTATGGCTACACCTTC | CASSRQGNYGYTF
TRBD2 | TRBJ2-5 | - | TRBV7-9 | 19 | TGTGCCAGCAGCGGACTAGCGGGAGAATCGGGGGGTTTCCAAGAGACCCAGTACTTC | CASSGLAGESGGFQETQYF
- | TRBJ2-7 | - | TRBV10-3 | 16 | TGTGCCATCAGTGACCTAAAGGCCCCCCGGGGGAACGAGCAGTACTTC | CAISDLKAPRGNEQYF
TRBD2 | TRBJ2-3 | once | TRBV5-1 | 17 | TGCGCCAGCAGCTCGACCCTTACAGCGGGATTGGGAGATACGCAGTATTTT | CASSSTLTAGLGDTQYF
TRBD1 | TRBJ2-7 | - | TRBV20-1 | 13 | TGCAGTGCTAGTTTCAGGGGGCTGGCCGAGCAGTACTTC | CSASFRGLAEQYF
- | TRBJ2-1 | - | TRBV7-2 | 16 | TGTGCCAGCAGCTCAAGGGGGAGGCGAGGGGTAGGTGAGCAGTTCTTC | CASSSRGRRGVGEQFF
- | TRBJ1-3 | - | TRBV2 | 14 | TGTGCCAGCAGTGCGGGCAGGGGTGGAAACACCATATATTTT | CASSAGRGGNTIYF
TRBD1 | TRBJ2-7 | - | TRBV30 | 15 | TGTGCCTGGAGGCCCATGGGACAGGCTCGATACGAGCAGTACTTC | CAWRPMGQARYEQYF
TRBD2 | TRBJ2-1 | - | TRBV6-2/TRBV6-3 | 15 | TGTGCCAGCAGTTTTCCGACTAGCGGGATGGCTGAGCAGTTCTTC | CASSFPTSGMAEQFF
TRBD2 | TRBJ2-7 | - | TRBV2 | 14 | TGTGCCAGCATTGAAACTAGCGGAGCCTACGAGCAGTACTTC | CASIETSGAYEQYF
- | TRBJ1-1 | - | TRBV7-3 | 15 | TGTGCCAGCAGCTTAACGGCAGGGAGTGACACTGAAGCTTTCTTT | CASSLTAGSDTEAFF
TRBD1 | TRBJ2-7 | - | TRBV7-9 | 17 | TGTGCCAGCAGCTTAGGATCAGGGGGCGTTGTGACCCACGAGCAGTACTTC | CASSLGSGGVVTHEQYF
- | TRBJ1-1 | - | TRBV28 | 13 | TGTGCCAGCAGTTTACCCCCATACACTGAAGCTTTCTTT | CASSLPPYTEAFF
TRBD1 | TRBJ2-7 | - | TRBV2 | 16 | TGTGCCAGCAGTGATTGGGGGGGACAGGGCCCGAGGGAGCAGTACTTC | CASSDWGGQGPREQYF
- | TRBJ1-6 | - | TRBV7-6 | 14 | TGTGCCAGCAGCTTAGTCCCCCATAATTCACCCCTCCACTTT | CASSLVPHNSPLHF
- | TRBJ1-2 | - | TRBV5-1 | 14 | TGCGCCAGCAGCTTACAGGACTCACAGTATGGCTACACCTTC | CASSLQDSQYGYTF
- | TRBJ2-7 | - | TRBV15 | 14 | TGTGCCACCAGCAGGCCGGGACGGTCTTACGAGCAGTACTTC | CATSRPGRSYEQYF
- | TRBJ2-1 | - | TRBV11-3 | 14 | TGTGCCAGCAGCTCCCGCGGGTCCTACAATGAGCAGTTCTTC | CASSSRGSYNEQFF
- | TRBJ1-5 | - | TRBV15 | 14 | TGTGCCACCAGCAGAGCTGGGAACAATCAGCCCCAGCATTTT | CATSRAGNNQPQHF
- | TRBJ1-2 | - | TRBV28 | 12 | TGTGCCAGCAGACGTCTATCGGATGGCTACACCTTC | CASRRLSDGYTF
- | TRBJ1-1 | once | TRBV28 | 12 | TGTGCCAGCAGTTTACTGAACACTGAAGCTTTCTTT | CASSLLNTEAFF
TRBD1 | TRBJ1-1 | - | TRBV27 | 15 | TGTGCCAGCAGTTTCTGGCAGGGGGCGCGCACTGAAGCTTTCTTT | CASSFWQGARTEAFF
- | TRBJ1-1 | - | TRBV27 | 14 | TGTGCCAGCAGCCTAAGGACGGATGGCACTGAAGCTTTCTTT | CASSLRTDGTEAFF
- | TRBJ2-2 | - | TRBV23-1 | 17 | TGCGCCAGCGGATCTGCGGGGGCGCTCACGAACACCGGGGAGCTGTTTTTT | CASGSAGALTNTGELFF
- | TRBJ1-5 | - | TRBV6-2/TRBV6-3 | 16 | TGTGCCAGCAGTTACCGGGTGGGGGCGAGCAATCAGCCCCAGCATTTT | CASSYRVGASNQPQHF
- | TRBJ2-7 | - | TRBV18 | 15 | TGTGCCAGCTCACCAGGGGGGACTTCGATCTACGAGCAGTACTTC | CASSPGGTSIYEQYF
TRBD2 | TRBJ2-3 | - | TRBV7-3 | 14 | TGTGCCAGCAGCTTCGCGGGAGGGCCCGATACGCAGTATTTT | CASSFAGGPDTQYF
- | TRBJ2-3 | once | TRBV18 | 13 | TGTGCCAGCTCACCCTCTGAGGCCGATACGCAGTATTTT | CASSPSEADTQYF
- | TRBJ2-7 | once | TRBV4-1 | 13 | TGCGCCAGCAGCCAATTTGAGTCCTACGAGCAGTACTTC | CASSQFESYEQYF